This is a list of T cell receptor beta chains from one sample in a study of T cell responses to AZD1222 COVID-19 vaccine. This table comes from immunoSEQ multiplex PCR, and its TCRdb copy is limited to in-frame clones, with some not included. In the table there are approximately 120,000 clones, about 90% of which are singletons. Sequencing was performed on peripheral blood, taken on day 0 of AZD1222 vaccination. The receptors were sampled from an adult in good health. The CDR3 runs from the conserved cysteine through the conserved F or W. A D gene is named only where the DNA matches it firmly. Clone size is shown for a subset of rows, as once, few, many or a class of expanded clone.

CDR3aa | CDR3nt | j_gene | d_gene | v_gene | len | abundance
CAWGGAEAFF | TGTGCCTGGGGAGGGGCCGAAGCTTTCTTT | TRBJ1-1 | . | TRBV30 | 10 | .
CASSDRLGVAGVSYEQYF | TGCGCCAGCAGTGATCGTCTCGGAGTAGCGGGGGTCTCCTACGAGCAGTACTTC | TRBJ2-7 | TRBD2 | TRBV10-2 | 18 | .
CASSSSLLAARDEQFF | TGTGCCAGCAGCTCCTCCTTACTAGCGGCTAGGGATGAGCAGTTCTTC | TRBJ2-1 | TRBD2 | TRBV7-2 | 16 | once
CASSPGTGGRSVSTGELFF | TGTGCCAGCAGCCCCGGGACAGGGGGCCGCTCCGTTAGCACCGGGGAGCTGTTTTTT | TRBJ2-2 | TRBD1 | TRBV5-4 | 19 | .
CASRPRQGQETQYF | TGTGCCAGCAGACCAAGACAGGGGCAAGAGACCCAGTACTTC | TRBJ2-5 | TRBD1 | TRBV6-4 | 14 | .
CAISESTGLNTEAFF | TGTGCCATCAGTGAGTCGACAGGGTTGAACACTGAAGCTTTCTTT | TRBJ1-1 | TRBD1 | TRBV10-3 | 15 | .
CASSLAGDGGYTF | TGCGCCAGCAGCTTGGCCGGGGATGGGGGCTACACCTTC | TRBJ1-2 | . | TRBV5-1 | 13 | .
CASSFGPDREETQYF | TGTGCCAGCAGCTTCGGACCGGACAGGGAAGAGACCCAGTACTTC | TRBJ2-5 | TRBD1 | TRBV7-6 | 15 | .
CASSASDGRGAYEQYF | TGTGCCAGCAGCGCGTCCGATGGGCGTGGGGCCTACGAGCAGTACTTC | TRBJ2-7 | . | TRBV9 | 16 | .
CASSLDLKGPGYTF | TGTGCCAGCAGCTTAGATCTAAAAGGGCCCGGCTACACCTTC | TRBJ1-2 | . | TRBV11-2 | 14 | .
CASSLEEDSGYGYTF | TGTGCCAGCAGCCTCGAGGAGGATAGTGGCTATGGCTACACCTTC | TRBJ1-2 | . | TRBV4-2 | 15 | .
CASSQETGPGGYTF | TGTGCCAGCAGCCAAGAGACAGGGCCGGGAGGCTACACCTTC | TRBJ1-2 | TRBD1 | TRBV4-2 | 14 | once
CATKLLPTYEQYF | TGTGCCACCAAACTACTACCGACCTACGAGCAGTACTTC | TRBJ2-7 | . | TRBV11-2 | 13 | once
CASGPRIIGELFF | TGTGCCAGCGGGCCCCGGATAATCGGGGAGCTGTTTTTT | TRBJ2-2 | . | TRBV5-5 | 13 | .
CASSLSILLLAGGPSYNEQFF | TGTGCCAGCAGTTTATCCATCCTTTTACTAGCGGGAGGGCCCTCCTACAATGAGCAGTTCTTC | TRBJ2-1 | TRBD2 | TRBV28 | 21 | .
CASSPTVTHLGGYTF | TGTGCCAGCAGCCCCACGGTCACCCACCTCGGGGGCTACACCTTC | TRBJ1-2 | . | TRBV14 | 15 | .
CASGPGQFYNEQFF | TGTGCCAGCGGCCCGGGGCAGTTTTACAATGAGCAGTTCTTC | TRBJ2-1 | . | TRBV7-2 | 14 | .
CASSLVRGGRAGTQYF | TGTGCCAGCAGCTTGGTGCGGGGGGGCCGGGCAGGGACCCAGTACTTC | TRBJ2-5 | TRBD2 | TRBV5-4 | 16 | .
CASTSGAEYGYF | TGTGCCAGCACCTCCGGGGCCGAGTATGGCTATTTT | TRBJ2-3 | . | TRBV6-5 | 12 | .
CASSLNRGISNEQFF | TGTGCCAGCAGCTTGAACAGGGGGATCTCGAATGAGCAGTTCTTC | TRBJ2-1 | TRBD1 | TRBV5-4 | 15 | many
CASSPIQGEMGGGRVNSPLHF | TGTGCCAGCAGCCCGATACAGGGTGAAATGGGGGGCGGCAGGGTTAATTCACCCCTCCACTTT | TRBJ1-6 | . | TRBV28 | 21 | .
CASSLTYRDGEQFF | TGTGCCAGCAGTCTAACCTACAGGGACGGGGAGCAGTTCTTC | TRBJ2-1 | . | TRBV2 | 14 | once
CASSLSGEAVNTEAFF | TGTGCCAGCAGTTTATCGGGTGAGGCAGTCAACACTGAAGCTTTCTTT | TRBJ1-1 | . | TRBV27 | 16 | .
CASSDQGADEKLFF | TGTGCCAGCAGCGACCAGGGGGCGGATGAAAAACTGTTTTTT | TRBJ1-4 | TRBD1 | TRBV5-6 | 14 | .
CASSAETFTGLRYNTEAFF | TGTGCCAGCAGTGCCGAAACATTCACAGGGCTAAGATACAACACTGAAGCTTTCTTT | TRBJ1-1 | . | TRBV6-1 | 19 | .
CAKFIQGSFEDEQYF | TGTGCCAAATTCATTCAGGGGTCCTTCGAGGACGAGCAGTACTTC | TRBJ2-7 | . | TRBV19 | 15 | .
CASSLRGSPLHF | TGTGCCAGCAGCCTCAGGGGTTCACCCCTCCACTTT | TRBJ1-6 | . | TRBV7-2 | 12 | .
CASSSWTVGDYGYTF | TGTGCCAGCAGCTCTTGGACAGTAGGTGACTATGGCTACACCTTC | TRBJ1-2 | . | TRBV7-2 | 15 | .
CASSPQAGGNSPLHF | TGTGCCAGCAGCCCCCAAGCGGGAGGGAATTCACCCCTCCACTTT | TRBJ1-6 | . | TRBV7-2 | 15 | .
CASSIDETVTEAFF | TGCGCCAGCAGCATCGACGAAACGGTCACTGAAGCTTTCTTT | TRBJ1-1 | . | TRBV5-1 | 14 | .
CASSLGQIEQFF | TGTGCCAGCAGCTTGGGACAGATTGAGCAGTTCTTC | TRBJ2-1 | TRBD1 | TRBV6-2/TRBV6-3 | 12 | .
CAWSVNSNQPQHF | TGTGCCTGGAGTGTAAACAGCAATCAGCCCCAGCATTTT | TRBJ1-5 | . | TRBV30 | 13 | once
CASSLGGSHHQPQHF | TGTGCCAGCAGTTTAGGCGGGTCCCACCATCAGCCCCAGCATTTT | TRBJ1-5 | . | TRBV28 | 15 | .
CATSRDTQQGSLSEDTQYF | TGTGCCACCAGCAGAGATACCCAACAGGGGTCCTTGTCGGAAGATACGCAGTATTTT | TRBJ2-3 | TRBD1 | TRBV15 | 19 | .
CASSLGQGLDTEAFF | TGTGCCAGCAGTTTAGGACAGGGGTTGGACACTGAAGCTTTCTTT | TRBJ1-1 | TRBD1 | TRBV27 | 15 | .
CSAGEGGIYGYTF | TGCAGCGCCGGCGAGGGGGGCATCTATGGCTACACCTTC | TRBJ1-2 | . | TRBV29-1 | 13 | many
CASTQGNYNSPLHF | TGTGCCAGCACTCAGGGCAACTATAATTCACCCCTCCACTTT | TRBJ1-6 | . | TRBV7-2 | 14 | .
CASSGYREGGTEAFF | TGTGCCAGCAGCGGCTACAGGGAAGGGGGCACTGAAGCTTTCTTT | TRBJ1-1 | . | TRBV5-8 | 15 | .
CASTRNSPLHF | TGTGCCAGCACCCGTAATTCACCCCTCCACTTT | TRBJ1-6 | . | TRBV28 | 11 | .
CASSEDRNYGYTF | TGTGCCAGCTCAGAGGACAGGAACTATGGCTACACCTTC | TRBJ1-2 | TRBD1 | TRBV18 | 13 | medium-sized